These 10 T cell receptor beta chains were all obtained from the same sample, sequenced in a study of cytomegalovirus exposure and HLA in healthy donors (dated by TCRdb to 2016 to 2017). Library preparation used the immunoSEQ multiplex PCR assay. The table was pulled from immuneACCESS by TCRdb, which kept in-frame rearrangements only. Such tables lose some clones; where checked, under half of the loss comes from unresolved V genes, and the rest has no known cause. The sample includes about 130,000 clones, with over 85% observed a single time. The ten largest clones add up to about 3% of the sample. The sample was PBMCs. The origin of the receptors is a man aged 25 to 40 in good health and CMV-seronegative.

This clone has a single count. V is TRBV6-5 and J is TRBJ1-5, with a possible D match to TRBD1 (6 bases). V dropped 6 bases and J dropped 0 bases, with 12 bases sitting between them. Germline lookup yields CDR1 MNHEY and CDR2 SVGAGI. The length of the CDR3 is 15 residues. CDR3 sequence (DNA): TGTGCCAGCAGGGGCAGGGGACCTAGCAATCAGCCCCAGCATTTT. Protein: CASRGRGPSNQPQHF.

The chain links TRBV4-1 to TRBJ2-3; 9 nucleotides line up with TRBD2. The germline V gene has CDR1 MGHRA and CDR2 YSYEKL. V trimming: 1 base; J trimming: 0 bases; junction bases outside the gene matches: 14. This CDR3 has 20 amino acids. The CDR3 DNA sequence: TGCGCCAGCAGCCAAGGGGTTAGCGGGGGCCGGGTTGATAGCACAGATACGCAGTATTTT. Protein: CASSQGVSGGRVDSTDTQYF.

This chain connects TRBV28 to TRBJ2-3; no definite D call. Per the germline V gene, CDR1 is MDHEN and CDR2 is SYDVKM. The CDR3 spans 12 residues. V was pared by 1 base and J by 6 bases, with 5 bases between. The CDR3 region has the DNA TGTGCCAGCAGTTTATCACAGGATACGCAGTATTTT. This gives the protein CASSLSQDTQYF.

This clone was detected only a few times. This sequence joins TRBV19 and TRBJ1-6; 8 nucleotides line up with TRBD1. V dropped 10 bases and J dropped 10; count of bases not matched to a gene: 12. Germline V gives CDR1 LNHDA, CDR2 SQIVND (reference sequence). The CDR3 is 14 residues long. The CDR3 reads CATGQGGTRSPLHF. As DNA, the CDR3 is TGTGCCACCGGACAGGGAGGGACCCGATCACCCCTCCACTTT.

The rearrangement uses TRBV5-4 and TRBJ2-7; 11 bases match TRBD2. V shed 4 bases, J shed 4 bases, and the junction held 7 bases outside the gene matches. This CDR3 spans 15 amino acids. Looked up from germline, CDR1 is SGHNT and CDR2 is YYREEE (reference sequence). This chain's CDR3 is CASSTLTSGVYEQYF. CDR3 coding DNA: TGTGCCAGCAGCACCCTGACTAGCGGGGTTTACGAGCAGTACTTC.

The sample holds one count of this clone. The chain carries TRBV28 and TRBJ1-1; 8 bases map to TRBD1. V dropped 4 bases and J dropped 2; count of bases not matched to a gene: 6. This CDR3 contains 15 residues. Germline CDR1 is MDHEN and CDR2 is SYDVKM. This chain's CDR3 is CASSSTGGGNTEAFF. CDR3 sequence (DNA): TGTGCCAGCAGTTCAACAGGGGGGGGTAACACTGAAGCTTTCTTT.

This chain links TRBV4-2 with TRBJ2-1, with a tentative D call TRBD2 (7 bases). Germline assignment: CDR1 LGHNA and CDR2 YNFKEQ. This CDR3 has 17 amino acids. V shed 0 bases and J shed 7 bases, with 19 bases lying between them. This CDR3 reads CASSQDSEGGPLNEQFF. DNA of the CDR3: TGTGCCAGCAGCCAAGATTCCGAGGGGGGGCCTCTGAATGAGCAGTTCTTC.

This chain joins TRBV5-1 and TRBJ2-7; TRBD2 is a possible D gene (6 bases). CDR1 and CDR2 from the germline V gene are SGHRS and YFSETQ. The CDR3 sequence is 14 residues long. The V and J ends lost 2 bases and 0 bases respectively, with 9 bases between them. The CDR3 loop is CASSLGTASYEQYF. The CDR3 region has the DNA TGCGCCAGCAGCTTAGGGACTGCCTCCTACGAGCAGTACTTC.

V is TRBV5-4 and J is TRBJ2-1; 9 bases are a match to TRBD1. After removal of 4 bases from V and 8 bases from J, the junction contained 19 bases not matched to a gene. Looked up from germline, CDR1 is SGHNT and CDR2 is YYREEE (reference sequence). This CDR3 has 18 residues. DNA for the CDR3: TGTGCCAGCAGCCACCCGGGACAGGGAGCCGTACAGGGCGATGAGCAGTTCTTC. This sequence encodes CASSHPGQGAVQGDEQFF.

This clone was seen just once. The rearrangement joins TRBV7-8 to TRBJ1-2, with no clear D. CDR3 size: 15 residues. Germline lookup yields CDR1 SGHVS and CDR2 FQNEAQ. V was cut by 1 base and J by 5 bases, with 14 bases left in between. CDR3 amino acids: CASSLERALRYGYTF. The CDR3 nucleotides read TGTGCCAGCAGCTTAGAGCGGGCGCTTAGGTATGGCTACACCTTC.